Each of the 17 T cell receptor beta chains below was sequenced from the same sample in a study of cytotoxic CD8 clonotypes in ibrutinib-treated CLL. The assay was immunoSEQ multiplex PCR, and TCRdb's table has in-frame clones only and misses some. The table has around 97,000 clones, about 78% seen once; the top ten hold approximately 30%. The sample consisted of PBMCs, taken after 12 months of ibrutinib treatment. These receptors were collected from a human donor with chronic lymphocytic leukemia.

V gene TRBV10-3 combines with J gene TRBJ1-1; D unclear. V lost 0 bases and J lost 3, with 5 bases in between. Germline lookup yields CDR1 ENHRY and CDR2 SYGVKD. The CDR3 covers 13 residues. The CDR3 DNA sequence: TGTGCCATCAGTGAGTCGGTAGACACTGAAGCTTTCTTT. This sequence encodes CAISESVDTEAFF.

The chain carries TRBV12-5 and TRBJ2-1; no firm D call. Per the germline V gene, CDR1 is LGHNT and CDR2 is FRNRAP. The CDR3 sequence is 14 residues long. With 1 base removed from V and 10 bases from J, the gap between germline ends came to 14 bases. CDR3 loop: CASGLEVGLREQFF. CDR3 DNA sequence: TGTGCTAGTGGTTTGGAGGTGGGTCTACGCGAGCAGTTCTTC.

The V gene is TRBV10-3, the J gene TRBJ2-3, with TRBD1 identical over 8 bases. Germline V gene lookup returns CDR1 ENHRY and CDR2 SYGVKD. Trimming took 2 bases from V and 1 from J; bases not matched to a gene: 5. The length of the CDR3 is 16 residues. The CDR3 coding sequence is TGTGCCATCAGTGAGACAGGGGGAATTGGCACAGATACGCAGTATTTT. Amino acid sequence: CAISETGGIGTDTQYF.

V usage is TRBV28 and J usage is TRBJ1-2; no reliable D call. Germline V gene sequence: CDR1 MDHEN, CDR2 SYDVKM. The CDR3 totals 12 residues. V was cut by 5 bases and J by 8 bases, with 12 bases left in between. The CDR3 DNA reads TGTGCCAGCAGTGACACCCCCGGGGGCTACACCTTC. Translating it yields CASSDTPGGYTF.

The gene calls are TRBV12-5 and TRBJ2-2; D may be TRBD2 (6 bases). V was cut by 7 bases and J by 2 bases, with 17 bases left in between. The CDR3 has 16 amino acids. Per germline, CDR1 LGHNT and CDR2 FRNRAP. This CDR3 reads CASVSGDAGNTGELFF. Written as DNA, the CDR3 is TGTGCTAGTGTATCCGGAGATGCGGGAAACACCGGGGAGCTGTTTTTT. Full variable domain (rest looked up from reference TRBV12-5 and TRBJ2-2): DARVTQTPRHKVTEMGQEVTMRCQPILGHNTVFWYRQTMMQGLELLAYFRNRAPLDDSGMPKDRFSAEMPDATLATLKIQPSEPRDSAVYFCASVSGDAGNTGELFFGEGSRLTVL.

The chain uses TRBV9 and TRBJ1-2, with D possibly being TRBD1 (5 bases). The germline gives CDR1 SGDLS, CDR2 YYNGEE. This CDR3 comprises 14 residues. V lost 3 bases, J lost 4 bases, and 13 bases lay in between. The CDR3 DNA reads TGTGCCAGCAGCGGCCGGGACGGACCCTATGGCTACACCTTC. Translating it yields CASSGRDGPYGYTF.

The chain uses TRBV7-2 and TRBJ2-1; the D gene is possibly TRBD2 (7 bases). Trimming took 5 bases from V and 9 from J, leaving 17 bases between them. Germline loops: CDR1 SGHTA, CDR2 FQGNSA. CDR3 length: 14 residues. Here the CDR3 DNA reads TGTGCCAGCAGCCCCCGCTCGGGGGGCGCTGAGCAGTTCTTC. Amino acid sequence: CASSPRSGGAEQFF.

A few counts support this clone. The chain uses TRBV29-1 and TRBJ1-2; 11 bases fit TRBD1. The CDR3 contains 16 residues. The junction had 5 bases not matched to a gene; V was cut back by 0 bases and J by 2 bases. Per germline, CDR1 SQVTM and CDR2 ANQGSEA. The chain's CDR3 is CSVEDRTGGGNYGYTF. CDR3 coding DNA: TGCAGCGTTGAAGATCGGACAGGGGGCGGGAACTATGGCTACACCTTC.

This clone was counted once. The genes are TRBV5-1 and TRBJ2-2, with D maybe TRBD1 (6 bases). V lost 4 bases and J lost 1, with 8 bases in between. This CDR3 has 14 residues. CDR1 is SGHRS and CDR2 is YFSETQ in the germline V gene. The CDR3 region has the DNA TGCGCCAGCAGCAAGGGGGAGAACACCGGGGAGCTGTTTTTT. It is translated as CASSKGENTGELFF. Combining the CDR3 with reference TRBV5-1 and TRBJ2-2 gives the whole variable domain KAGVTQTPRYLIKTRGQQVTLSCSPISGHRSVSWYQQTPGQGLQFLFEYFSETQRNKGNFPGRFSGRQFSNSRSEMNVSTLELGDSALYLCASSKGENTGELFFGEGSRLTVL.

This rearrangement joins TRBV28 to TRBJ2-7; tentative D call: TRBD1 (6 bases). The V end lost 5 bases, the J end lost 5 bases, and 19 bases lay between the germline ends. Germline CDR1 and CDR2: MDHEN and SYDVKM. This CDR3 contains 15 residues. The CDR3 DNA is TGTGCCAGCAGTCAACAGGGCTTGTCGCCCCACGAGCAGTACTTC. This codes for CASSQQGLSPHEQYF. The complete variable domain, with remaining parts taken from reference TRBV28 and TRBJ2-7, reads DVKVTQSSRYLVKRTGEKVFLECVQDMDHENMFWYRQDPGLGLRLIYFSYDVKMKEKGDIPEGYSVSREKKERFSLILESASTNQTSMYLCASSQQGLSPHEQYFGPGTRLTVT.

The chain joins TRBV5-1 to TRBJ1-6; D gene unclear. The germline V and J ends were trimmed by 0 bases and 7 bases, with 8 bases remaining between them. Germline V gene data show CDR1 as SGHRS and CDR2 as YFSETQ. The CDR3 is 14 residues long. CDR3 coding DNA: TGCGCCAGCAGCTTGGGTGCGATCAATTCACCCCTCCACTTT. As protein: CASSLGAINSPLHF. Variable domain in full (rest from reference TRBV5-1 and TRBJ1-6): KAGVTQTPRYLIKTRGQQVTLSCSPISGHRSVSWYQQTPGQGLQFLFEYFSETQRNKGNFPGRFSGRQFSNSRSEMNVSTLELGDSALYLCASSLGAINSPLHFGNGTRLTVT.

The V gene is TRBV4-1, the J gene TRBJ1-6, with D unresolved. Trimming removed 4 bases from V and 8 bases from J, with 12 bases in between. CDR1 and CDR2 from the germline V gene are MGHRA and YSYEKL. This CDR3 contains 14 residues. CDR3 coding DNA: TGCGCCAGCAGCCCAACCCACATAGATTCACCCCTCCACTTT. Its protein is CASSPTHIDSPLHF.

The chain couples TRBV6-6 to TRBJ1-5; possible D gene TRBD1, 6 bases. The V gene's germline CDR1 is MNHNY and CDR2 SVGAGI (reference sequence). V lost 7 bases and J 5 bases, leaving 21 bases between the germline ends. CDR3 length: 16 residues. Here the CDR3 reads CASTPAGGPQDQPQHF. The CDR3 DNA is TGTGCCAGCACCCCCGCCGGGGGGCCTCAAGATCAGCCCCAGCATTTT.

In this sample, this clone turned up once. The chain recombines TRBV6-6 with TRBJ2-7; D remains unclear. Germline V gene data show CDR1 as MNHNY and CDR2 as SVGAGI (reference sequence). The CDR3 consists of 13 residues. The V and J ends lost 4 bases and 3 bases respectively, with 10 bases between them. As DNA, the CDR3 is TGTGCCAGCAGTTCCGGACCAGACTACGAGCAGTACTTC. Translation: CASSSGPDYEQYF.

CDR3 residues: CASSSIPSGYTF. For the CDR3, the DNA is TGTGCCAGCAGCTCTATCCCGAGTGGCTACACCTTC. The V and J genes are TRBV7-9 and TRBJ1-2; D unclear. This CDR3 is 12 amino acids long. Germline CDR1 reads SEHNR; CDR2 reads FQNEAQ (reference sequence). Trimming stripped 4 bases from V and 7 bases from J, with 10 bases between. Together with reference TRBV7-9 and TRBJ1-2, the CDR3 gives the full variable domain: DTGVSQNPRHKITKRGQNVTFRCDPISEHNRLYWYRQTLGQGPEFLTYFQNEAQLEKSRLLSDRFSAERPKGSFSTLEIQRTEQGDSAMYLCASSSIPSGYTFGSGTRLTVV.

This chain joins TRBV25-1 and TRBJ2-7; D tentatively fits TRBD1 or TRBD2 (6 bases each). The CDR3 has 14 residues. The germline V gene encodes CDR1 MGHDK and CDR2 SYGVNS. V lost 7 bases to trimming and J lost 0 bases, with 13 bases between them. The chain's CDR3 is CASKRGESSYEQYF. Here the CDR3 DNA reads TGTGCCAGCAAGAGGGGGGAAAGCTCCTACGAGCAGTACTTC.

The chain is built from TRBV7-2 and TRBJ2-1, with D perhaps TRBD1 (6 bases). CDR1 is SGHTA, CDR2 FQGNSA, per germline. V was trimmed by 3 bases and J by 6 bases, leaving 12 bases between them. The CDR3 consists of 14 residues. The DNA of the CDR3 is TGTGCCAGCAGCTTTCGACAGGTCAGCAATGAGCAGTTCTTC. It is translated as CASSFRQVSNEQFF.